This is a list of T cell receptor beta chains from one sample in a study of siplizumab effects on memory and regulatory T cells. Only in-frame clones appear in the TCRdb table, and some are missing; sequencing was by immunoSEQ multiplex PCR. The data show around 100,000 clones, with approximately 93% seen just once and roughly 0.62% held by the top ten. Material: Tregs sorted from blood. The source is a human donor in good health. Both conserved end residues are part of each CDR3. Each record gives: J gene, V gene, clone size, CDR3 protein. A clone size is listed for some rows: how often the clone was seen (once, few, many), or a class if it is expanded.

J: TRBJ1-2; V: TRBV11-2; size: .; CDR3: CASSLNRGDGYTF
J: TRBJ2-3; V: TRBV7-3; size: .; CDR3: CASKWTGDSTDTQYF
J: TRBJ1-1; V: TRBV7-3; size: once; CDR3: CASSLEGDATEAFF
J: TRBJ1-2; V: TRBV5-4; size: .; CDR3: CASSLSGEADGYTF
J: TRBJ1-1; V: TRBV6-6; size: .; CDR3: CASSTGPKRENTEAFF
J: TRBJ2-5; V: TRBV5-1; size: once; CDR3: CASSFGLAGGLAQETQYF
J: TRBJ1-2; V: TRBV28; size: .; CDR3: CASIFPGGPNYGYTF
J: TRBJ1-2; V: TRBV6-1; size: .; CDR3: CASRELQNYGYTF
J: TRBJ1-2; V: TRBV5-6; size: once; CDR3: CASSAGTVDYGYTF
J: TRBJ2-3; V: TRBV5-5; size: .; CDR3: CASSLGDTQYF
J: TRBJ1-5; V: TRBV12-2; size: .; CDR3: CASRPLGTSRDQPQHF
J: TRBJ2-2; V: TRBV2; size: .; CDR3: CASSEVGTLNTGELFF
J: TRBJ2-3; V: TRBV6-5; size: .; CDR3: CASSSGSDTQYF
J: TRBJ2-5; V: TRBV5-1; size: .; CDR3: CASSLAYDLETQYF
J: TRBJ2-3; V: TRBV10-3; size: .; CDR3: CAISESGTAGADTQYF
J: TRBJ1-3; V: TRBV20-1; size: .; CDR3: CSASSGNTIYF
J: TRBJ2-2; V: TRBV14; size: .; CDR3: CASRRTGATGELFF
J: TRBJ2-1; V: TRBV9; size: .; CDR3: CASSRTPAGASYNEQFF
J: TRBJ1-3; V: TRBV5-1; size: .; CDR3: CASSLRAGVSAGNTIYF
J: TRBJ1-1; V: TRBV5-1; size: .; CDR3: CASIPGGRGNTEAFF
J: TRBJ2-1; V: TRBV10-2; size: .; CDR3: CASSPTGLAGGGEQFF
J: TRBJ2-3; V: TRBV10-3; size: .; CDR3: CAISVLLAGGPDTQYF
J: TRBJ2-7; V: TRBV4-1; size: .; CDR3: CASSQDRGSRVYEQYF
J: TRBJ2-3; V: TRBV6-4; size: .; CDR3: CASSDSAGGPTDTQYF
J: TRBJ2-3; V: TRBV9; size: .; CDR3: CASSVDPGTNTDTQYF
J: TRBJ2-5; V: TRBV5-8; size: .; CDR3: CASSLWVQETQYF
J: TRBJ1-6; V: TRBV30; size: .; CDR3: CAWTQNSPLHF
J: TRBJ2-3; V: TRBV18; size: .; CDR3: CASSPRQAGGGDTQYF
J: TRBJ1-2; V: TRBV2; size: .; CDR3: CASSLGTGTNGYTF
J: TRBJ2-1; V: TRBV19; size: .; CDR3: CASSIGTRGEQFF
J: TRBJ1-1; V: TRBV2; size: once; CDR3: CASSGPRALRAEAFF
J: TRBJ2-3; V: TRBV9; size: .; CDR3: CASSVGLAGSGPDTQYF
J: TRBJ2-1; V: TRBV6-5; size: .; CDR3: CASSYEPSGTYNEQFF
J: TRBJ2-1; V: TRBV19; size: .; CDR3: CASSIARTSSYNEQFF
J: TRBJ2-5; V: TRBV2; size: .; CDR3: CAGSLGSGGVETQYF
J: TRBJ1-2; V: TRBV6-1; size: .; CDR3: CASSEYRAGNYGYTF
J: TRBJ1-4; V: TRBV18; size: .; CDR3: CASSLGQGNEKLFF
J: TRBJ2-1; V: TRBV7-6; size: .; CDR3: CASSLRTEQFF
J: TRBJ2-1; V: TRBV15; size: .; CDR3: CATSSIGSKNEQFF
J: TRBJ1-2; V: TRBV5-6; size: .; CDR3: CASSLVAAYGYTF
J: TRBJ1-2; V: TRBV5-1; size: .; CDR3: CASSPEGGNYGYTF
J: TRBJ2-5; V: TRBV2; size: once; CDR3: CASSGPSGDTQETQYF
J: TRBJ2-6; V: TRBV5-1; size: .; CDR3: CASSWPDRGLGANVLTF
J: TRBJ1-2; V: TRBV29-1; size: .; CDR3: CSVGSGVRYGYTF
J: TRBJ1-2; V: TRBV6-1; size: .; CDR3: CASSSGYGYTF
J: TRBJ1-1; V: TRBV19; size: .; CDR3: CASSTDPREDTEAFF
J: TRBJ2-3; V: TRBV25-1; size: .; CDR3: CASSRVAGRSDTQYF
J: TRBJ2-5; V: TRBV27; size: once; CDR3: CASSFLPTSVQYF
J: TRBJ1-6; V: TRBV18; size: .; CDR3: CASSQLPRNSPLHF
J: TRBJ2-2; V: TRBV18; size: .; CDR3: CASSPFRNTGELFF
J: TRBJ1-4; V: TRBV5-6; size: .; CDR3: CASSLRRGLNEKLFF
J: TRBJ2-3; V: TRBV19; size: once; CDR3: CASSIIGGLASTDTQYF